What follows are 21 T cell receptor beta chains derived from one specimen sequenced in a study of blood T cell repertoires in COVID-19. Method: immunoSEQ multiplex PCR; TCRdb's copy keeps in-frame clones and lacks some. The repertoire includes 150,000 to 200,000 clones, about 80% of them detected once, and around 7.5% sits in the top ten. Sequencing was carried out using PBMCs or T cells enriched from blood (not recorded which). The receptor set was obtained from a man aged 35-49 years who had recovered from COVID-19.

The genes are TRBV5-1 and TRBJ1-6, with D possibly matching TRBD1 (6 bases). Germline lookup yields CDR1 SGHRS and CDR2 YFSETQ. V was cut by 0 bases and J by 3 bases, with 10 bases left in between. The CDR3 sequence is 16 residues long. The DNA of the CDR3 is TGCGCCAGCAGCTTGGCAGGGGCGTTCTATAATTCACCCCTCCACTTT. This sequence encodes CASSLAGAFYNSPLHF.

V gene TRBV2 combines with J gene TRBJ2-5; TRBD2 matches at 8 bases. V shed 3 bases and J 2 bases; nucleotides not matched to a gene: 5. CDR1 is SNHLY, CDR2 FYNNEI, per germline. The length of the CDR3 is 15 residues. The CDR3 bases are TGTGCCAGCAGTGAGGGGGGACTAGGGCAAGAGACCCAGTACTTC. The encoded protein is CASSEGGLGQETQYF.

This clone appeared a single time. The sample carries other DNA sequences with the same CDR3. This chain links TRBV5-1 with TRBJ2-7; tentative D call: TRBD1 (7 bases). Trimming stripped 0 bases from V and 4 bases from J, with 11 bases between. Germline CDR1 is SGHRS and CDR2 is YFSETQ. There are 14 residues in the CDR3. In DNA form, the CDR3 reads TGCGCCAGCAGCTTGGGGCAGGGGGGTTACGAGCAGTACTTC. Protein sequence: CASSLGQGGYEQYF.

The chain has TRBV3-1 (or the pseudogene TRBV3-2) and TRBJ2-1; TRBD1 agrees at 11 bases. The germline CDR1 and CDR2 sequences are LGHDT and YNNKEL (reference sequence). V was clipped by 1 base and J by 5 bases; unmatched bases: 4. This CDR3 comprises 16 residues. CDR3 residues: CASSQVGQGADNEQFF. CDR3 DNA sequence: TGTGCCAGCAGCCAAGTAGGACAGGGGGCGGACAATGAGCAGTTCTTC.

The chain links TRBV18 to TRBJ1-1; 9 positions match TRBD1. The germline CDR1 and CDR2 sequences are KGHSH and LQKENI. The CDR3 is 18 residues long. Unmatched junction bases numbered 14, after V lost 4 bases and J lost 2 bases. Here the CDR3 reads CASSLAAGTGTRNTEAFF. The CDR3 bases are TGTGCCAGCTCACTAGCGGCCGGGACAGGGACCCGCAACACTGAAGCTTTCTTT.

V usage is TRBV10-2 and J usage is TRBJ2-3; 10 bases map to TRBD1. This CDR3 spans 15 amino acids. Germline values: CDR1 WSHSY, CDR2 SAAADI. The ends lost 6 bases at V and 3 bases at J; junction bases unmatched: 6. In nucleotides, the CDR3 is TGCGCCAGCAGCGAGCCGGGACAGGGGACAGATACGCAGTATTTT. Its protein is CASSEPGQGTDTQYF.

This chain joins TRBV6-5 and TRBJ1-4; 9 nucleotides agree with TRBD1. The CDR3 has 15 amino acids. Per the germline V gene, CDR1 is MNHEY and CDR2 is SVGAGI. Trimming took 11 bases from V and 3 from J; bases not matched to a gene: 10. CDR3: CASKLGTGPNEKLFF. CDR3 coding DNA: TGTGCCTCTAAACTCGGGACAGGGCCTAATGAAAAACTGTTTTTT.

The J gene is TRBJ2-7, the V gene TRBV6-1; D ambiguous. The CDR3 runs 13 residues. The ends were cut back, 0 bases at V and 3 bases at J, with 6 bases in the middle. In germline, CDR1 is MNHNS, CDR2 SASEGT. The CDR3 reads CASSEASYYEQYF. In DNA form, the CDR3 reads TGTGCCAGCAGTGAAGCGTCTTACTACGAGCAGTACTTC.

This clone was counted a few times. V and J are TRBV13 and TRBJ1-1, with 8 bases matching TRBD1. Germline-derived CDR1 and CDR2 are PRHDT and FYEKMQ (reference sequence). The CDR3 is made up of 16 amino acids. V gave up 3 bases and J gave up 0 bases; unmatched junction bases: 6. For the CDR3, the DNA is TGTGCCAGCAGCTTCCGACAGGGGATTTTGAACACTGAAGCTTTCTTT. Translated: CASSFRQGILNTEAFF.

The chain recombines TRBV28 with TRBJ1-2; 9 bases align to TRBD1. Per germline, CDR1 MDHEN and CDR2 SYDVKM. The CDR3 consists of 17 residues. With 6 bases clipped from V and 5 bases from J, the junction kept 16 bases outside the gene matches. The CDR3 loop reads CASSPGTGLQVGYGYTF. DNA of the CDR3: TGTGCCAGCAGCCCGGGGACAGGGTTACAGGTTGGATATGGCTACACCTTC.

This chain links TRBV7-9 with TRBJ1-2, with D perhaps matching TRBD1 (6 bases). V was shortened by 2 bases and J by 4 bases, with 8 bases between the two germline ends. Germline CDR1 and CDR2: SEHNR and FQNEAQ (reference sequence). This CDR3 has 13 residues. CDR3 loop: CASSLPQGYGYTF. CDR3 nucleotides: TGTGCCAGCAGCTTACCACAGGGCTATGGCTACACCTTC.

The chain uses TRBV6-5 and TRBJ1-1, with 9 bases that match TRBD1. Germline values: CDR1 MNHEY, CDR2 SVGAGI. This CDR3 has 15 residues. V dropped 6 bases and J dropped 5; count of bases not matched to a gene: 10. The CDR3: CASRTRQGEDTEAFF. CDR3 coding DNA: TGTGCCAGCAGGACCAGACAGGGGGAGGATACTGAAGCTTTCTTT.

V gene TRBV5-1 combines with J gene TRBJ1-1, with TRBD1 as a possible D gene (5 bases). CDR3 length: 15 amino acids. Trimming left V 0 bases short and J 0 bases short, with 9 bases between. Germline CDR1 SGHRS, CDR2 YFSETQ. CDR3 nucleotides: TGCGCCAGCAGCTTGGGACAGAGGCTGAACACTGAAGCTTTCTTT. Translated: CASSLGQRLNTEAFF.

The chain combines TRBV7-2 with TRBJ1-6; unclear D gene. The CDR3 is made up of 14 amino acids. Germline lookup yields CDR1 SGHTA and CDR2 FQGNSA. V shed 3 bases and J shed 8 bases, with 11 bases lying between them. This CDR3 is CASSFSQRHSPLHF. The CDR3 DNA reads TGTGCCAGCAGCTTTTCTCAGAGGCATTCACCCCTCCACTTT.

This clone has only a few counts. This chain uses TRBV5-1 with TRBJ2-7; tentatively, D is TRBD1 (6 bases). V gave up 3 bases and J gave up 1 base, with 17 bases separating them. This CDR3 region has 16 residues. The germline V gene has CDR1 SGHRS and CDR2 YFSETQ. In DNA, the CDR3 is TGCGCCAGCAGCTCGTCCGCTTTAGGACAGTCCTACGAGCAGTACTTC. Translation gives CASSSSALGQSYEQYF. The full variable domain, its missing parts supplied by reference TRBV5-1 and TRBJ2-7, is KAGVTQTPRYLIKTRGQQVTLSCSPISGHRSVSWYQQTPGQGLQFLFEYFSETQRNKGNFPGRFSGRQFSNSRSEMNVSTLELGDSALYLCASSSSALGQSYEQYFGPGTRLTVT.

The chain employs TRBV5-1 and TRBJ1-1; D is uncertain. The V and J ends lost 3 bases and 1 base respectively, with 7 bases between them. CDR1 and CDR2 from the germline V gene are SGHRS and YFSETQ. The CDR3 loop spans 13 amino acids. The CDR3 coding sequence is TGCGCCAGCAGCTCAAACGGGAACACTGAAGCTTTCTTT. The encoded protein is CASSSNGNTEAFF.

The V and J genes are TRBV7-8 and TRBJ1-1; D unclear. This CDR3 region has 15 residues. Germline V gene data show CDR1 as SGHVS and CDR2 as FQNEAQ. Trimming left V 3 bases short and J 0 bases short, with 11 bases between. CDR3 DNA sequence: TGTGCCAGCAGCTTGATGGCAAACATGAACACTGAAGCTTTCTTT. Protein: CASSLMANMNTEAFF.

The sample holds one count of this clone. The chain recombines TRBV30 with TRBJ2-5; possibly TRBD1 for D (6 bases). Germline CDR1 is GTSNPN and CDR2 is SVGIG (reference sequence). The CDR3 runs to 11 residues. V lost 7 bases and J 5 bases, leaving 11 bases between the germline ends. CDR3 region: CASQGWETQYF. CDR3 in DNA: TGTGCCTCACAGGGTTGGGAGACCCAGTACTTC.

The V and J genes are TRBV3-1 (or the pseudogene TRBV3-2) and TRBJ1-2, with D possibly being TRBD1 (5 bases). From germline, CDR1 is LGHDT and CDR2 YNNKEL (reference sequence). The germline V and J ends were trimmed by 4 bases and 0 bases, with 15 bases remaining between them. The CDR3 covers 16 residues. In DNA, the CDR3 is TGTGCCAGCAGCCCTAGGGGCGGAACGGCTAACTATGGCTACACCTTC. Its protein is CASSPRGGTANYGYTF.

This chain connects TRBV4-2 to TRBJ1-3, with TRBD1 as a possible D gene (5 bases). Germline-derived CDR1 and CDR2 are LGHNA and YNFKEQ. CDR3 size: 16 residues. Trimming removed 3 bases at V and 0 bases at J, with 12 bases between. The CDR3 spells CASSQLGTYSGNTIYF. For the CDR3, the DNA is TGTGCCAGCAGCCAGCTCGGGACTTACTCTGGAAACACCATATATTTT.

The V call is TRBV20-1, the J call TRBJ2-2; D might be TRBD2 (5 bases). Trimming took off 3 bases at V and 7 bases at J, with 6 bases between the two ends. CDR3 length: 11 amino acids. Germline V gene sequence: CDR1 DFQATT, CDR2 SNEGSKA (reference sequence). The CDR3 protein is CSASGGGELFF. In DNA form, the CDR3 reads TGCAGTGCTAGTGGAGGCGGGGAGCTGTTTTTT.